This T cell receptor (beta chain) is from a study of beta chain features in type 1 diabetes. Study-wide background: Similarity in age, gender and cell yields was seen between patients and healthy donors.

Study-wide points: People with Type 1 diabetes carried modestly yet significantly shorter TCRB CDR3s in all four CD4+ subsets. Equally in patients and controls, shorter templates might have been favored by PCR. In the patient group, naive, central memory and Treg TCRB repertoires seemed more alike than in the healthy donor group.

Trimming cost V 0 bases and J 4 bases, with 18 bases left between them. The CDR3 has 17 amino acids. Germline assignment: CDR1 SGDLS and CDR2 YYNGEE. Details on this clone: Its specificity is not known.

The study reverse transcribed the entire isolated RNA, so it sequenced expressed TCRB transcripts. The method was immunoSEQ multiplex PCR; TCRdb's version includes in-frame clones alone and lacks a portion of them. The sample gives 900,000 or so clones, roughly 15% of which show up once; around 0.02% is in the top ten. The chain has TRBV9 and TRBJ2-3, with a possible D match to TRBD2 (6 bases). This sequence originates from a woman between 18 and 29 years old in good health. Sequenced sample: naive CD4+ T cells from blood. The CDR3 DNA is TGTGCCAGCAGCGTAGGGCTGCGGGACCTTCCCGCAGATACGCAGTATTTT. Translating gives CASSVGLRDLPADTQYF. The whole variable domain, remainder taken from reference TRBV9 and TRBJ2-3, is DSGVTQTPKHLITATGQRVTLRCSPRSGDLSVYWYQQSLDQGLQFLIQYYNGEERAKGNILERFSAQQFPDLHSELNLSSLELGDSALYFCASSVGLRDLPADTQYFGPGTRLTVL.